The 15 T cell receptor beta chains given below trace back to one sample, sequenced in a study of read filtering for tumor transcriptome and immune sequencing. Molecular barcoded adaptors covering alpha/delta and beta/gamma chains were used on around 400 ng RNA. TCRdb called the reads again in MiXCR, with one record for every CDR3 protein. The sample records some 46,000 distinct CDR3 sequences, roughly 12% being singletons. Material for sequencing was a population of CD138-negative cells sorted from bone marrow. All receptors derive from a donor aged 40 or over with multiple myeloma.

This clonotype showed up just a few times. A much larger clonotype is one base distant, so this may be a read error. This CDR3 fails to terminate in the conserved phenylalanine or tryptophan, so it likely reflects a read error. This chain links TRBV6-6 with TRBJ1-5, with TRBD1 identical over 10 bases. With V trimmed by 6 bases and J by 0 bases, 8 bases remained unmatched. Germline V gives CDR1 MNHNY, CDR2 SVGAGI (reference sequence). The CDR3 spans 17 residues. Here the CDR3 DNA reads TGTGCCAGCAGACAGGGACAGGGGAAGGGTAGCAATCAGCCCCAGCATTTA. Protein: CASRQGQGKGSNQPQHL.

This clonotype appeared many times. This CDR3 is CSAGGGTDTQYF. CDR3 DNA: TGCAGTGCTGGGGGTGGAACAGATACGCAGTATTTT. The chain combines TRBV20-1 with TRBJ2-3; D might be TRBD1 or TRBD2, each matching 5 bases. The V gene's germline CDR1 is DFQATT and CDR2 SNEGSKA (reference sequence). V was clipped by 5 bases and J by 3 bases, with 9 bases between them. The CDR3 is 12 residues long.

This clonotype was counted at least ten times. The CDR3 region is CASRGSVAEAFF. CDR3 DNA sequence: TGTGCCAGCAGGGGGTCGGTGGCTGAAGCTTTCTTT. The chain uses TRBV6-5 and TRBJ1-1; D not certain. The CDR3 contains 12 residues. V dropped 6 bases and J dropped 6 bases, with 11 bases sitting between them. Germline CDR1 MNHEY, CDR2 SVGAGI.

This clonotype was observed a few times. The chain recombines TRBV5-1 with TRBJ1-2, with D possibly TRBD1 on 5 matching bases. With 7 bases removed from V and 4 bases from J, the gap between germline ends came to 23 bases. Germline CDR1 reads SGHRS; CDR2 reads YFSETQ. The CDR3 contains 16 residues. CDR3 loop: CASRKDSGARIYGYTF. DNA for the CDR3: TGCGCCAGCCGGAAGGATAGCGGGGCGCGCATCTATGGCTACACCTTC.

This clonotype came up many times. This chain uses TRBV6-4 with TRBJ2-5; 8 positions agree with TRBD2. The V gene end was trimmed by 5 bases and the J gene end by 2 bases; junction bases not matched to a gene: 10. Germline loops: CDR1 MRHNA, CDR2 SNTAGT. The CDR3 runs to 16 residues. The CDR3 DNA follows: TGTGCCAGCAGTCCCCACGGCGGGAGGTCTCAAGAGACCCAGTACTTC. Translated, it gives CASSPHGGRSQETQYF.

This clonotype was recorded at least ten times. V usage is TRBV2 and J usage is TRBJ2-4, with D unresolved. The CDR3 length is 14 residues. The V gene lost 2 bases and the J gene lost 5 bases, with 10 bases spanning the gap. Looked up from germline, CDR1 is SNHLY and CDR2 is FYNNEI. The CDR3 DNA reads as TGTGCCAGCAGTGAATTGAGACTCGAAAACATTCAGTACTTC. Translating it yields CASSELRLENIQYF.

In its sample, this clonotype was seen many times. V usage is TRBV28 and J usage is TRBJ1-1, with D perhaps matching TRBD1 (5 bases). CDR3 size: 13 residues. Trimming removed 6 bases at V and 4 bases at J, with 12 bases between. Germline V gene lookup returns CDR1 MDHEN and CDR2 SYDVKM. This chain's CDR3 is CASSDQGRTEAFF. The CDR3 bases are TGTGCCAGCAGCGATCAGGGTCGCACTGAAGCTTTCTTT.

With respect to this clonotype: A far more abundant clone sits one base away, making this likely a read error. The chain carries TRBV11-3 and TRBJ1-4; 7 bases match TRBD1. Germline V gives CDR1 SGHNT, CDR2 YENEEA. This CDR3 has 16 amino acids. The J segment lost 10 bases and the V segment lost 5 bases, leaving 16 bases of the junction unmatched. The CDR3 DNA reads as TGTGCCAGCAGCCCCTTGACAGGGCAAGGGCTCGGAAAACTGTTTTTT. Its protein product is CASSPLTGQGLGKLFF.

The sample holds many counts of this clonotype. The chain has TRBV19 and TRBJ2-5; 9 bases are a match to TRBD2. V lost 5 bases and J lost 1; bases outside the gene matches: 11. Germline assignment: CDR1 LNHDA and CDR2 SQIVND (reference sequence). There are 17 residues in the CDR3. The CDR3: CASSPRGSGRSQETQYF. DNA of the CDR3: TGTGCCAGTAGTCCTCGGGGGAGCGGGAGGAGCCAAGAGACCCAGTACTTC. Full variable domain (rest looked up from reference TRBV19 and TRBJ2-5): DGGITQSPKYLFRKEGQNVTLSCEQNLNHDAMYWYRQDPGQGLRLIYYSQIVNDFQKGDIAEGYSVSREKKESFPLTVTSAQKNPTAFYLCASSPRGSGRSQETQYFGPGTRLLVL.

This clonotype was counted at least ten times. A read error may produce the germline difference seen at one junction end. The rearrangement uses TRBV4-1 and TRBJ2-1, with TRBD2 matching 8 bases. This CDR3 is built from 16 residues. Germline CDR1 MGHRA, CDR2 YSYEKL. CDR3 in DNA: TGTGCCAGCAGCCAACAAGCGGGAGTATCCTACAATGAGCAGTTCTTC. It codes for CASSQQAGVSYNEQFF.

This clonotype was seen only once. This chain links TRBV29-1 with TRBJ2-7, with D unclear. Germline CDR1 SQVTM, CDR2 ANQGSEA. V lost 2 bases, J lost 0 bases, and 5 bases lay in between. This CDR3 contains 12 residues. The CDR3 nucleotides are TGCAGCGTTGAAACGTTCTCCTACGAGCAGTACTTC. It specifies CSVETFSYEQYF.

This clonotype was found many times. The CDR3 reads CSAGTDYSGNTIYF. The CDR3 region has the DNA TGCAGTGCTGGGACGGACTACTCTGGAAACACCATATATTTT. This chain links TRBV20-1 with TRBJ1-3; D possibly corresponds to TRBD1 (5 bases). CDR3 size: 14 residues. V was cut by 5 bases and J by 0 bases, with 11 bases left in between. In germline, CDR1 is DFQATT, CDR2 SNEGSKA (reference sequence).

In its sample, this clonotype was seen many times. The J gene is TRBJ1-4, the V gene TRBV2; D call uncertain. CDR1 is SNHLY and CDR2 is FYNNEI in the germline V gene. Deletions cut 7 bases from V and 8 bases from J, with 11 bases between. CDR3 size: 12 residues. DNA for the CDR3: TGTGCCAGCACCGAACACAGAGAAAAACTGTTTTTT. This translates into CASTEHREKLFF.

This clonotype was detected ten times or more. The rearrangement uses TRBV7-9 and TRBJ2-1, with D perhaps matching TRBD2 (7 bases). Trimming took off 6 bases at V and 13 bases at J, with 19 bases between the two ends. CDR1 is SEHNR and CDR2 is FQNEAQ in the germline V gene (reference sequence). The CDR3 sequence is 13 residues long. DNA for the CDR3: TGTGCCAGCAGGAGGGGGGCTAGCGGAAACCAGTTCTTC. This codes for CASRRGASGNQFF.

This clonotype was recorded many times. The chain employs TRBV2 and TRBJ2-5; 7 bases are shared with TRBD1. The V and J ends lost 4 bases and 4 bases, in that order; junction bases with no gene match: 0. The CDR3 contains 12 residues. In germline, CDR1 is SNHLY, CDR2 FYNNEI. CDR3: CASSGDRETQYF. DNA for the CDR3: TGTGCCAGCAGTGGGGACAGAGAGACCCAGTACTTC. The full variable domain, in which reference TRBV2 and TRBJ2-5 provide the parts outside the CDR3, is EPEVTQTPSHQVTQMGQEVILRCVPISNHLYFYWYRQILGQKVEFLVSFYNNEISEKSEIFDDQFSVERPDGSNFTLKIRSTKLEDSAMYFCASSGDRETQYFGPGTRLLVL.